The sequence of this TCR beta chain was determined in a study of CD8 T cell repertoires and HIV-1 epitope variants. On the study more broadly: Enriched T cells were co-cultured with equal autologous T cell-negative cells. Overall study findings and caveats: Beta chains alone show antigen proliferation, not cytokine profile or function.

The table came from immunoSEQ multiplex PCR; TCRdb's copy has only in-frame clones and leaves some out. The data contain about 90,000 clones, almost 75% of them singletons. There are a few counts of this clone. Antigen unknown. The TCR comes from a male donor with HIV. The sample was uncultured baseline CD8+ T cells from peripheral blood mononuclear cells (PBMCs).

CDR3 protein: CASRPRTSGLYEQYF. The CDR3 DNA reads TGTGCCAGCAGACCTAGGACTAGCGGTCTATACGAGCAGTACTTC. The J gene is TRBJ2-7, the V gene TRBV7-2; 10 bases map to TRBD2. CDR3 length: 15 amino acids. The V gene end was trimmed by 6 bases and the J gene end by 4 bases; junction bases not matched to a gene: 9. CDR1 and CDR2 from the germline V gene are SGHTA and FQGNSA.